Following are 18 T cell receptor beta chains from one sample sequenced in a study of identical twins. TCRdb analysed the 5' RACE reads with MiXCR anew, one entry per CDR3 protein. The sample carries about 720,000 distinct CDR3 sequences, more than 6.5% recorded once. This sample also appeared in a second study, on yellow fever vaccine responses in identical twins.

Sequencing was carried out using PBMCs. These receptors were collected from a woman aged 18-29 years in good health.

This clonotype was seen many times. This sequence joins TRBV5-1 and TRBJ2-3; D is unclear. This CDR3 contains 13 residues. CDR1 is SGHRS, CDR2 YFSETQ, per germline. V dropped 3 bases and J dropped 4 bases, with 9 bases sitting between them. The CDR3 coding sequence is TGCGCCAGCAGCTCGTTTAGTCCAGATACGCAGTATTTT. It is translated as CASSSFSPDTQYF. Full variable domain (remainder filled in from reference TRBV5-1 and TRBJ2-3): KAGVTQTPRYLIKTRGQQVTLSCSPISGHRSVSWYQQTPGQGLQFLFEYFSETQRNKGNFPGRFSGRQFSNSRSEMNVSTLELGDSALYLCASSSFSPDTQYFGPGTRLTVL.

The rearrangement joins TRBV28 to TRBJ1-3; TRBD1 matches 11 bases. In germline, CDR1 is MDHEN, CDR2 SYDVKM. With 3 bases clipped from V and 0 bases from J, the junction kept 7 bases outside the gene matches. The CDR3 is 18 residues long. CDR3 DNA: TGTGCCAGCAGTTTGCCCGGACAGGGGGCCAGCTCTGGAAACACCATATATTTT. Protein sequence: CASSLPGQGASSGNTIYF. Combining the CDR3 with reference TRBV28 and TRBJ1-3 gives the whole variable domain DVKVTQSSRYLVKRTGEKVFLECVQDMDHENMFWYRQDPGLGLRLIYFSYDVKMKEKGDIPEGYSVSREKKERFSLILESASTNQTSMYLCASSLPGQGASSGNTIYFGEGSWLTVV.

CDR3 coding DNA: TGTGCCAGCAGTAGACTAGCGGGGGATGTCCCTAGCACAGATACGCAGTATTTT. This gives the protein CASSRLAGDVPSTDTQYF. This chain joins TRBV6-5 and TRBJ2-3; TRBD2 matches at 12 bases. Per germline, CDR1 MNHEY and CDR2 SVGAGI. V shed 5 bases and J 0 bases; nucleotides not matched to a gene: 9. The CDR3 covers 18 residues.

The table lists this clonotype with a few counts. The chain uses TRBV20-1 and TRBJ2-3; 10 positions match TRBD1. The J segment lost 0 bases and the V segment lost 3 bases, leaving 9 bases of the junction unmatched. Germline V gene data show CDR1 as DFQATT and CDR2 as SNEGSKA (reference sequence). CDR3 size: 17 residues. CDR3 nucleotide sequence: TGCAGTGCTAGCCCCTACGGGACAGGGGCTAGCACAGATACGCAGTATTTT. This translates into CSASPYGTGASTDTQYF.

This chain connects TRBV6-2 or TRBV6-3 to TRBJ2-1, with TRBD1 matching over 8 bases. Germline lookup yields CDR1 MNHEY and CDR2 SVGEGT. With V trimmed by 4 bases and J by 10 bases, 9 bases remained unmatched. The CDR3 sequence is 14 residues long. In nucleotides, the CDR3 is TGTGCCAGCAGTTCCCTCCAGGGGGCACGGGAGCAGTTCTTC. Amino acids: CASSSLQGAREQFF.

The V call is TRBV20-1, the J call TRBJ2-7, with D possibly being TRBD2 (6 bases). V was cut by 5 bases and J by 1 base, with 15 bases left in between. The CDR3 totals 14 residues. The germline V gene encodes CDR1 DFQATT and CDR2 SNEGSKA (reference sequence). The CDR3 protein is CSARPGLPSYEQYF. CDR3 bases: TGCAGTGCTCGGCCGGGACTGCCATCCTACGAGCAGTACTTC.

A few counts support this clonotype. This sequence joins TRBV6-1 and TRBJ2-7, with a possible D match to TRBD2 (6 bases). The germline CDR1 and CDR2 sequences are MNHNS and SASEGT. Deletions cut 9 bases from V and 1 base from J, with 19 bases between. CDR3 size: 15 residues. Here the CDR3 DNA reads TGTGCCAGTGGGGGTTACGGGAGTGGATCCTACGAGCAGTACTTC. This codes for CASGGYGSGSYEQYF.

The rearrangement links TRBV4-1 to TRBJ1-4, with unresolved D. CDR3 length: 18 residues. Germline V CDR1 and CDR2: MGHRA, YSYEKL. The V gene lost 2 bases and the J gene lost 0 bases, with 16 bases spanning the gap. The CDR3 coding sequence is TGCGCCAGCAGCCAAAGAAGTCCCAACCTCGCAACTAATGAAAAACTGTTTTTT. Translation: CASSQRSPNLATNEKLFF.

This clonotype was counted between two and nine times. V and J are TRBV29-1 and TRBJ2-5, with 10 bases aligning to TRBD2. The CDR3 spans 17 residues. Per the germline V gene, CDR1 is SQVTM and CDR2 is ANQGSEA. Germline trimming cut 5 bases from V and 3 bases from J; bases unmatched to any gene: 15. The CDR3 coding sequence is TGCAGCGTTCGACCCCTTTCTAGCGGGAGCTTGAAAGAGACCCAGTACTTC. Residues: CSVRPLSSGSLKETQYF.

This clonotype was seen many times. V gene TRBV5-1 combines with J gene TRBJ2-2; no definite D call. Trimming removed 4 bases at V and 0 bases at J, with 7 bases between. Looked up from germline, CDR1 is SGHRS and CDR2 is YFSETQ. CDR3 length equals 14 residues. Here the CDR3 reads CASSPDPNTGELFF. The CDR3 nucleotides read TGCGCCAGCAGCCCAGACCCGAACACCGGGGAGCTGTTTTTT.

CDR3 bases: TGTGCCAGCAGTTCCCCGGACAGGGCCCGGGGAGAGACCCAGTACTTC. Protein sequence: CASSSPDRARGETQYF. This chain joins TRBV6-2 or TRBV6-3 and TRBJ2-5; TRBD1 aligns across 8 bases. The V gene end was trimmed by 4 bases and the J gene end by 4 bases; junction bases not matched to a gene: 11. This CDR3 has 16 residues. The germline gives CDR1 MNHEY, CDR2 SVGEGT.

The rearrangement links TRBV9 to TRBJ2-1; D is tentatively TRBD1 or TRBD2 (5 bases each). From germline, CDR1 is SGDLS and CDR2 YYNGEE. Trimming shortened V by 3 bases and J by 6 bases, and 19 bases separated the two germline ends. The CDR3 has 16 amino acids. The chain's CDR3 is CASSGGAAKGFNEQFF. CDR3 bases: TGTGCCAGCAGCGGAGGGGCCGCGAAAGGCTTCAATGAGCAGTTCTTC.

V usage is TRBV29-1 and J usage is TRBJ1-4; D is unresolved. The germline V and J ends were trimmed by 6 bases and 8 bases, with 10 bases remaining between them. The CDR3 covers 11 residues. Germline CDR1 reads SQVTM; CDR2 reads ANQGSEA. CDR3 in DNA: TGCAGCGTCCACGATGGGGAAAAACTGTTTTTT. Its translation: CSVHDGEKLFF.

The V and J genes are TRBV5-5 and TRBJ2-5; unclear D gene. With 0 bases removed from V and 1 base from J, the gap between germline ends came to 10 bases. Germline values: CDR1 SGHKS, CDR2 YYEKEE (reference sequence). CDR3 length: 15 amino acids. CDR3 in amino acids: CASSLDGSIQETQYF. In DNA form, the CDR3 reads TGTGCCAGCAGCTTGGATGGTAGCATCCAAGAGACCCAGTACTTC.

This CDR3 is CASSLKGRVPAAFF. The CDR3 DNA is TGTGCCAGCAGTTTAAAGGGACGTGTACCGGCTGCTTTCTTT. The chain is built from TRBV12-3 or TRBV12-4 and TRBJ1-1, with D maybe TRBD1 (5 bases). The V gene lost 2 bases and the J gene lost 11 bases, with 18 bases spanning the gap. The CDR3 is made up of 14 amino acids.

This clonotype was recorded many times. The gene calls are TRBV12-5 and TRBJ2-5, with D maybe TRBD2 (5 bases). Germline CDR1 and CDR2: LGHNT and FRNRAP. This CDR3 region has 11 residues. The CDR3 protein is CASGLGETQYF. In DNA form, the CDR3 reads TGTGCCAGCGGTTTAGGCGAGACCCAGTACTTC.

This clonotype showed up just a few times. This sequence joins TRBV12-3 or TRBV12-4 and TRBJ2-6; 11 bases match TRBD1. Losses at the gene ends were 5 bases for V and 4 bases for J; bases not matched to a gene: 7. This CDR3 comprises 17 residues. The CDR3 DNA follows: TGTGCCAGCAGTGGGACAGGGGGTTTGTTGGGGGCCAACGTCCTGACTTTC. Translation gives CASSGTGGLLGANVLTF.

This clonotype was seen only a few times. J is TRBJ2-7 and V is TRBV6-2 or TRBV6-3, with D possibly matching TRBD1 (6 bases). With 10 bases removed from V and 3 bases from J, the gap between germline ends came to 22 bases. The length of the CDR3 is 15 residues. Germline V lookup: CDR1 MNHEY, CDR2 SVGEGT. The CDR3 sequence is CATSTPTGQVYEQYF. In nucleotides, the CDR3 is TGTGCCACAAGCACCCCAACAGGGCAGGTCTACGAGCAGTACTTC.